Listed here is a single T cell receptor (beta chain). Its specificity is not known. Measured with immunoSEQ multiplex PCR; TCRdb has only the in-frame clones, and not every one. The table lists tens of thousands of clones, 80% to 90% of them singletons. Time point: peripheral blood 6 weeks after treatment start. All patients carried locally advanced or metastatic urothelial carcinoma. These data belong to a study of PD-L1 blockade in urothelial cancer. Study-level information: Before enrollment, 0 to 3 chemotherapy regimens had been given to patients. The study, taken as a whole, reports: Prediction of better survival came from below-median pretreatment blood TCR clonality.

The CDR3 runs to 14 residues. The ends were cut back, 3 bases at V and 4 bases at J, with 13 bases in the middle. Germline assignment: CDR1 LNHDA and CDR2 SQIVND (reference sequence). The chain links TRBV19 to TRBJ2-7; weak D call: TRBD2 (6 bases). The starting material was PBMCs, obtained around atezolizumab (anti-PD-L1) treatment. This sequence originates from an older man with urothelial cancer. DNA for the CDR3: TGTGCCAGTAGTATGGTGGCGGGAAGGTACGAGCAGTACTTC. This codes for CASSMVAGRYEQYF.